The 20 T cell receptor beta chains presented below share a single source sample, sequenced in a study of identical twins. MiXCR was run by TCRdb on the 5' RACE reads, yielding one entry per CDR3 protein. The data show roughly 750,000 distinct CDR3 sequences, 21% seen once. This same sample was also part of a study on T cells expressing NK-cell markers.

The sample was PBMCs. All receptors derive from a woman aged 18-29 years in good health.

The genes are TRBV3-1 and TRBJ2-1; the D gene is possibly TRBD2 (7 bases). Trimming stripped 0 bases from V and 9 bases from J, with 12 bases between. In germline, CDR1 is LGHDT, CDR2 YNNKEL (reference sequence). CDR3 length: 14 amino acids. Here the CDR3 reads CASSQDRGGFEQFF. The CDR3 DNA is TGTGCCAGCAGCCAAGATAGGGGGGGATTTGAGCAGTTCTTC.

The CDR3 spells CASSSRTFEQYF. DNA for the CDR3: TGTGCCAGCAGTTCCCGGACCTTCGAGCAGTACTTC. The chain combines TRBV27 with TRBJ2-7; D gene unclear. CDR1 MNHEY and CDR2 SMNVEV come from the germline V gene (reference sequence). The V and J ends lost 4 bases and 6 bases respectively, with 10 bases between them. The CDR3 sequence is 12 residues long.

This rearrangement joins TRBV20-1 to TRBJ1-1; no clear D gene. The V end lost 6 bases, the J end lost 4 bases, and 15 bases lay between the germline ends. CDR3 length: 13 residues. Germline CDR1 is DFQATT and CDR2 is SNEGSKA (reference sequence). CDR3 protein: CSAKRVQATEAFF. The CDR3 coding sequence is TGCAGTGCCAAGCGCGTGCAAGCCACTGAAGCTTTCTTT.

The CDR3 DNA reads as TGTGCCAGCAGCCGCATAACTAGCACAGATACGCAGTATTTT. Its translation: CASSRITSTDTQYF. The chain recombines TRBV11-2 with TRBJ2-3; D unclear. Trimming removed 5 bases from V and 0 bases from J, with 9 bases in between. Germline V gene data show CDR1 as SGHAT and CDR2 as FQNNGV. The CDR3 loop spans 14 amino acids.

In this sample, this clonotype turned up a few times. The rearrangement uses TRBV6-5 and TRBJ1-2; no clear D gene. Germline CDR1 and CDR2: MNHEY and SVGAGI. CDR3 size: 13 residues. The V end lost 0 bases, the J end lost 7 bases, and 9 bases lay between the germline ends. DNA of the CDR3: TGTGCCAGCAGTTACTCGCGGGTGCGTGGCTACACCTTC. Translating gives CASSYSRVRGYTF.

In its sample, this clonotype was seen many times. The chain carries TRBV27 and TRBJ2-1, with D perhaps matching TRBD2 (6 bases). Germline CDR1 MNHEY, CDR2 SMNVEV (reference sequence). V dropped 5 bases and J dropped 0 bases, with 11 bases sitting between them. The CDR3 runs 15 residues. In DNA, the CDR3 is TGTGCCAGCAGTCTTAGCGGATTCTCCTACAATGAGCAGTTCTTC. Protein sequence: CASSLSGFSYNEQFF.

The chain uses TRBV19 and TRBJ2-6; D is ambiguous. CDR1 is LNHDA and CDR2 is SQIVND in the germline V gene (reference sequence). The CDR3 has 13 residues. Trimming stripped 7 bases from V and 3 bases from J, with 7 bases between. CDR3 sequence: CASTSFGANVLTF. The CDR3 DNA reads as TGTGCCAGTACCTCATTTGGGGCCAACGTCCTGACTTTC. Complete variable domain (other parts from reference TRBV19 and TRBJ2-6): DGGITQSPKYLFRKEGQNVTLSCEQNLNHDAMYWYRQDPGQGLRLIYYSQIVNDFQKGDIAEGYSVSREKKESFPLTVTSAQKNPTAFYLCASTSFGANVLTFGAGSRLTVL.

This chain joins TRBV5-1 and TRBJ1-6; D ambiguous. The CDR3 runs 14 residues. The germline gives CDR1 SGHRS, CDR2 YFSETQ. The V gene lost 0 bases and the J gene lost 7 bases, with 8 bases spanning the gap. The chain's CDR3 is CASSLAGVNSPLHF. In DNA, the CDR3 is TGCGCCAGCAGCTTGGCGGGTGTGAATTCACCCCTCCACTTT.

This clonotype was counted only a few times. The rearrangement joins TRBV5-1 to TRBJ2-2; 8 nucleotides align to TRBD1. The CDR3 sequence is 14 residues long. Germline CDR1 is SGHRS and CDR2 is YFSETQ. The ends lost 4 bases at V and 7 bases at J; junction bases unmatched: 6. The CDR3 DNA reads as TGCGCCAGCAGCAGGGGACAGGTTTACGGGGAGCTGTTTTTT. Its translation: CASSRGQVYGELFF.

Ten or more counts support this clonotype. CDR3 amino acids: CASSARTGDPTDTQYF. For the CDR3, the DNA is TGTGCCAGCAGTGCACGGACAGGGGACCCCACAGATACGCAGTATTTT. The chain uses TRBV12-3 or TRBV12-4 and TRBJ2-3; 9 nucleotides align to TRBD1. The CDR3 consists of 16 residues. The J segment lost 2 bases and the V segment lost 5 bases, leaving 8 bases of the junction unmatched.

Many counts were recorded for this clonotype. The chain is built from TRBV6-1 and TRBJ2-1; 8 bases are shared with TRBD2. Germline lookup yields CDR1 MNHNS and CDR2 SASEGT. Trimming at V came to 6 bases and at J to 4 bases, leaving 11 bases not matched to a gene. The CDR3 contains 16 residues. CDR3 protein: CASRITWTSSYNEQFF. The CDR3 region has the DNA TGTGCCAGCAGAATTACATGGACTAGCAGTTACAATGAGCAGTTCTTC.

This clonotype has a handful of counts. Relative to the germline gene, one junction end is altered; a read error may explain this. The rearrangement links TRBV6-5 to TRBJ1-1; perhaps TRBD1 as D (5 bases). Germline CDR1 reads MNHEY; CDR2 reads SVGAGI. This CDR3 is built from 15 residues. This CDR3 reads CASSHSREVNTEAFF. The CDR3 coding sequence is TGTGCCAGCAGTCACTCCAGGGAAGTGAACACTGAAGCTTTCTTT.

CDR3 DNA sequence: TGCAGCGTCGCATTTAGCGGTCTCTTGGAGACCCAGTACTTC. Its protein product is CSVAFSGLLETQYF. This rearrangement joins TRBV29-1 to TRBJ2-5; tentatively, D is TRBD2 (6 bases). This CDR3 spans 14 amino acids. V was pared by 6 bases and J by 5 bases, with 19 bases between. The germline V gene has CDR1 SQVTM and CDR2 ANQGSEA.

In DNA, the CDR3 is TGCGCCAGCAGCCAAGGACTAGTAGATACGCAGTATTTT. As protein: CASSQGLVDTQYF. This chain links TRBV4-3 with TRBJ2-3; a weak D match, TRBD2 (6 bases). This CDR3 has 13 amino acids. Trimming pared 1 base from V and 5 bases from J, leaving 7 bases between. The germline CDR1 and CDR2 sequences are LGHNA and YSLEER.

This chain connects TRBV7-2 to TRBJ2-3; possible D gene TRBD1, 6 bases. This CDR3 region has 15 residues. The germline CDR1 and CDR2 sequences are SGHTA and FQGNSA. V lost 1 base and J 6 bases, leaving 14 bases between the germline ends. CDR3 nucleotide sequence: TGTGCCAGCAGCTTAGAGCCTTTGGGGGCGGATACGCAGTATTTT. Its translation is CASSLEPLGADTQYF.

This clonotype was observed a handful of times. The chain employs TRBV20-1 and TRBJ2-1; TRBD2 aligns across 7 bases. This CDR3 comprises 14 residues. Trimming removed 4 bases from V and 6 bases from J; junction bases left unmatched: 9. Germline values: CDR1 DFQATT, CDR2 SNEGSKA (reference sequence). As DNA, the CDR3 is TGCAGTGCTATAAGGGCGGGAGTAGGCAATGAGCAGTTCTTC. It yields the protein CSAIRAGVGNEQFF.

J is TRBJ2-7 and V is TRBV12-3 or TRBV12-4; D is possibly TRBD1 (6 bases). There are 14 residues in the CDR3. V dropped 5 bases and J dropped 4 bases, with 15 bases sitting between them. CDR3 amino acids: CASSPRTDGYEQYF. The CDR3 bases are TGTGCCAGCAGTCCCAGGACAGATGGTTACGAGCAGTACTTC.

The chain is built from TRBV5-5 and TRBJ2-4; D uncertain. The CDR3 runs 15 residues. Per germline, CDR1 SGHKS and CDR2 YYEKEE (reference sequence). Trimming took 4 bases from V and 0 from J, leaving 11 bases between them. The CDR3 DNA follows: TGTGCCAGCAGCGGTGGACGGATAGCCAAAAACATTCAGTACTTC. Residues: CASSGGRIAKNIQYF.

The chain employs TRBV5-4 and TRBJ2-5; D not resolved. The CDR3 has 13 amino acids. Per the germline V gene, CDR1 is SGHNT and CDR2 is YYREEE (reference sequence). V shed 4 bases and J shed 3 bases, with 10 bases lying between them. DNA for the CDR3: TGTGCCAGCAGCGAATTGGGTGAAGAGACCCAGTACTTC. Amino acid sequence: CASSELGEETQYF.

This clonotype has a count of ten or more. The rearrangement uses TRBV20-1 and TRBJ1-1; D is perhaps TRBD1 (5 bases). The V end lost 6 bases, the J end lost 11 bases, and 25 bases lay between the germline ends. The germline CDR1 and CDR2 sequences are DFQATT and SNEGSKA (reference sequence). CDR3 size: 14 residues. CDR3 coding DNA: TGCAGTGCACACCAAACGGGGATTTGGGGGGGGGCTTTCTTT. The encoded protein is CSAHQTGIWGGAFF.